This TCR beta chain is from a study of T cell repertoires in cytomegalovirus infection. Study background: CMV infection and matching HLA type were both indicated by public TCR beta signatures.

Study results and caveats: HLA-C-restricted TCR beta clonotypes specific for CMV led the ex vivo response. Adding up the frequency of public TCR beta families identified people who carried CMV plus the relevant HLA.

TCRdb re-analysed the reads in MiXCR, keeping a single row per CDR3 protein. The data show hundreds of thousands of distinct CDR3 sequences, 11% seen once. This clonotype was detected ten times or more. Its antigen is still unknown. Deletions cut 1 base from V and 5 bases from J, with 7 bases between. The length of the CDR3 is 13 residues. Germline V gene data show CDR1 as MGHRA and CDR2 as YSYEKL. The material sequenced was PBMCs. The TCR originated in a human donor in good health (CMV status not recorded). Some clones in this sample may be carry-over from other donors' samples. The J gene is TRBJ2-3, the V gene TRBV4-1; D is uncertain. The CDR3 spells CASSQVALDTQYF. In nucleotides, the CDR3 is TGCGCCAGCAGCCAAGTGGCTTTAGATACGCAGTATTTT.